One and the same sample provided the 8 T cell receptor beta chains below, sequenced in a study of T cell repertoires in cytomegalovirus infection. No cognate antigen is known for these TCRs. MiXCR, run by TCRdb on the reads, gives a single entry per CDR3 protein. The sample consists of approximately 7,700 distinct CDR3 sequences, approximately 60% of them appearing once. Sample: PBMCs, sequenced either directly or after in vitro stimulation (not recorded which). The source is a human donor in good health (CMV status not recorded). Some clones in this sample may be carry-over from other donors' samples.

Remarks on this clonotype: Germline and junction disagree at one end, which may indicate a read error. This rearrangement joins TRBV27 to TRBJ2-7; 10 nucleotides line up with TRBD1. Germline CDR1 reads MNHEY; CDR2 reads SMNVEV (reference sequence). This CDR3 has 16 amino acids. In nucleotides, the CDR3 is TGTACCAGCAGTTCCCCCCCCGGGACAGGGGACTACGAGCAGTACTTC. Its translation: CTSSSPPGTGDYEQYF.

The sample holds one count of this clonotype. The junction differs from germline at one of its ends, possibly a read error. The rearrangement uses TRBV27 and TRBJ2-5, with D possibly TRBD2 on 6 matching bases. This CDR3 region has 16 residues. Looked up from germline, CDR1 is MNHEY and CDR2 is SMNVEV (reference sequence). CDR3 sequence reads: CASSLTGGDHKETQSF. CDR3 nucleotide sequence: TGTGCCAGCAGTTTAACTGGCGGGGACCACAAAGAGACCCAGTCCTTC.

The rearrangement joins TRBV6-2 or TRBV6-3 to TRBJ1-4; 7 nucleotides match TRBD1. V gave up 5 bases and J gave up 0 bases; unmatched junction bases: 9. Germline CDR1 MNHEY, CDR2 SVGEGT. This CDR3 has 17 amino acids. The CDR3 region has the DNA TGTGCCAGCAGTCGGGATCGGGGGACAGCAACTAATGAAAAACTGTTTTTT. Translation: CASSRDRGTATNEKLFF.

This clonotype has ten or more counts. The V and J genes are TRBV7-2 and TRBJ1-2; possible D gene TRBD1, 5 bases. Germline V lookup: CDR1 SGHTA, CDR2 FQGNSA. The CDR3 is made up of 16 amino acids. Trimming removed 5 bases at V and 6 bases at J, with 22 bases between. CDR3: CASSLPGAVLGNGYTF. The CDR3 nucleotides are TGTGCCAGCAGCCTACCCGGGGCGGTCCTGGGGAATGGCTACACCTTC.

The chain carries TRBV7-4 and TRBJ2-7, with 8 nucleotides matching TRBD2. V gave up 5 bases and J gave up 0 bases; unmatched junction bases: 12. Germline V gene lookup returns CDR1 SGHVT and CDR2 SQSDAQ. There are 17 residues in the CDR3. DNA for the CDR3: TGTGCCAGCAGCCCCCCGGCAGCGGGGGCCTACTCCTACGAGCAGTACTTC. Translated, it gives CASSPPAAGAYSYEQYF.

This sequence joins TRBV20-1 and TRBJ2-5, with D perhaps being TRBD1 or TRBD2 (5 bases each). Germline assignment: CDR1 DFQATT and CDR2 SNEGSKA (reference sequence). Trimming shortened V by 7 bases and J by 3 bases, and 18 bases separated the two germline ends. CDR3 length equals 14 residues. CDR3 nucleotides: TGCAGTGGGGTCTTTTTATGGGGGAAAGAGACCCAGTACTTC. Its translation: CSGVFLWGKETQYF.

As regards this clonotype: Because the CDR3 is missing its conserved closing phenylalanine or tryptophan, this is likely a read error. The V gene is TRBV20-1, the J gene TRBJ1-5; 10 bases align to TRBD1. This CDR3 region has 16 residues. Germline-derived CDR1 and CDR2 are DFQATT and SNEGSKA (reference sequence). The chain's CDR3 is CSACDRGLYSNHPQHL. The DNA for the CDR3 is TGCAGTGCTTGTGACAGGGGGCTTTATAGCAATCATCCCCAGCATTTG.

This clonotype was seen repeatedly, ten times or more. The CDR3 DNA reads TGTGCCAGCAGCCTCAGGGACACTTACACCGGGGAGCTGTTTTTT. It is translated as CASSLRDTYTGELFF. The rearrangement uses TRBV7-9 and TRBJ2-2; D is perhaps TRBD1 (6 bases). Per the germline V gene, CDR1 is SEHNR and CDR2 is FQNEAQ (reference sequence). The CDR3 is 15 residues long. Trimming shortened V by 5 bases and J by 3 bases, and 13 bases separated the two germline ends. The variable domain in full, completed from reference TRBV7-9 and TRBJ2-2, reads DTGVSQNPRHKITKRGQNVTFRCDPISEHNRLYWYRQTLGQGPEFLTYFQNEAQLEKSRLLSDRFSAERPKGSFSTLEIQRTEQGDSAMYLCASSLRDTYTGELFFGEGSRLTVL.